One and the same sample provided the 10 T cell receptor beta chains below, sequenced in a study of human T cells and chemical hapten exposure. TCRdb reanalysed the RACE reads using MiXCR and keeps one entry per CDR3 protein. The sample lists around 300,000 distinct CDR3 sequences, roughly 7.4% occurring once. Time point indicated: pre-sensitization, week 0. Treatment indicated: therapeutic diphenylcyclopropenone sensitization with weekly scalp DPC. The sequences come from whole blood, collected in connection with sensitization to the hapten diphenylcyclopropenone (DPC). The receptors here all came from a man in his late teens or twenties with alopecia areata. Some clones in this sample may be carry-over from other donors' samples.

The chain uses TRBV5-1 and TRBJ2-5, with TRBD1 identical over 9 bases. Germline lookup yields CDR1 SGHRS and CDR2 YFSETQ. This CDR3 has 14 amino acids. V shed 6 bases, J shed 5 bases, and the junction held 8 bases outside the gene matches. The CDR3 DNA follows: TGCGCCAGCAACCACGGGACAGGGTACGAGACCCAGTACTTC. Its protein is CASNHGTGYETQYF.

This clonotype appeared a few times. This chain connects TRBV24-1 to TRBJ1-3; D gene ambiguous. Germline CDR1 is KGHDR and CDR2 is SFDVKD. Trimming removed 2 bases from V and 4 bases from J, with 5 bases in between. The CDR3 contains 13 residues. This chain's CDR3 is CATSDSGGNTIYF. In DNA form, the CDR3 reads TGTGCCACCAGTGATTCCGGAGGAAACACCATATATTTT.

This chain connects TRBV6-6 to TRBJ2-3; D remains ambiguous. V was shortened by 7 bases and J by 7 bases, with 9 bases between the two germline ends. Germline CDR1 and CDR2: MNHNY and SVGAGI (reference sequence). The CDR3 has 11 residues. This CDR3 is CASTVGNTQYF. The CDR3, as DNA: TGTGCCAGCACCGTGGGTAATACGCAGTATTTT.

This clonotype showed up many times. V and J are TRBV27 and TRBJ1-3; D unresolved. Trimming removed 6 bases at V and 0 bases at J, with 6 bases between. Germline values: CDR1 MNHEY, CDR2 SMNVEV (reference sequence). The CDR3 length is 13 residues. In nucleotides, the CDR3 is TGTGCCAGCAGACAGCACTCTGGAAACACCATATATTTT. Its protein is CASRQHSGNTIYF.

The chain joins TRBV12-3 or TRBV12-4 to TRBJ1-3; no firm D call. This CDR3 comprises 14 residues. The V end lost 3 bases, the J end lost 6 bases, and 12 bases lay between the germline ends. The CDR3 protein is CASSFRGIENTIYF. Here the CDR3 DNA reads TGTGCCAGCAGTTTTCGGGGAATAGAAAACACCATATATTTT.

This clonotype occurred many times. The chain couples TRBV19 to TRBJ2-7; D ambiguous. Trimming took 4 bases from V and 2 from J, leaving 6 bases between them. The CDR3 consists of 12 residues. CDR1 and CDR2 from the germline V gene are LNHDA and SQIVND (reference sequence). The CDR3 DNA is TGTGCCAGTAGTACAGGTACCTACGAGCAGTACTTC. It yields the protein CASSTGTYEQYF.

CDR3 in DNA: TGTGCCAGCAGCTTAGCCCCCTCGAAAGAATACCAGCCCCAGCATTTT. This sequence encodes CASSLAPSKEYQPQHF. V is TRBV7-8 and J is TRBJ1-5, with D unclear. Germline CDR1 reads SGHVS; CDR2 reads FQNEAQ. V lost 0 bases to trimming and J lost 7 bases, with 16 bases between them. The CDR3 sequence is 16 residues long.

This clonotype was recorded at least ten times. This chain joins TRBV7-9 and TRBJ2-1, with TRBD1 as a possible D gene (6 bases). V lost 5 bases and J lost 4, with 12 bases in between. Germline V gene data show CDR1 as SEHNR and CDR2 as FQNEAQ (reference sequence). The CDR3 contains 14 residues. The CDR3 DNA follows: TGTGCCAGCAGCCTAGATAGGGGGTACAATGAGCAGTTCTTC. It translates to CASSLDRGYNEQFF.

The rearrangement uses TRBV28 and TRBJ1-4; D is uncertain. The CDR3 contains 10 residues. Between the trimmed V and J ends, which lost 10 bases and 5 bases, there was a span of 5 bases. Germline values: CDR1 MDHEN, CDR2 SYDVKM. The CDR3 nucleotides read TGTGCCACCCTAAATGAAAAACTGTTTTTT. Protein: CATLNEKLFF.

This clonotype has only a few counts. Here the CDR3 DNA reads TGTGCCAGCAGTCCCCTGAACTTCGCGGATAGCAATCAGCCCCAGCATTTT. It translates to CASSPLNFADSNQPQHF. The chain links TRBV28 to TRBJ1-5; D remains ambiguous. This CDR3 region has 17 residues. Per germline, CDR1 MDHEN and CDR2 SYDVKM. The V end was cut by 5 bases, the J end by 0 bases, with 17 bases between.